This TCR beta chain is drawn from a study of OX40 agonist ivuxolimab in advanced cancers. Overall study: Patients took ivuxolimab, an agonistic anti-OX40 (CD134) antibody. The study's findings and limits: Normalized T-cell clonal expansion was also low in some nonresponders.

Per germline, CDR1 SGHDT and CDR2 YYEEEE. The CDR3 length is 16 residues. Trimming left V 4 bases short and J 6 bases short, with 21 bases between. Repertoires were generated with immunoSEQ multiplex PCR, while TCRdb's copy carries only in-frame clones and drops some. The sample has fewer than 25,000 clones, approximately 80% seen once. For this clone: Antigen specificity is unknown.

V is TRBV5-6 and J is TRBJ2-3; no firm D call. This receptor was taken from an adult with an advanced solid tumor such as melanoma, head and neck, liver or kidney cancer. Here the sequenced sample was CD4+ or CD8+ T cells sorted from blood, taken in a trial of the OX40 agonist ivuxolimab. The CDR3 sequence: CASSPEAWSEADTQYF. CDR3 nucleotides: TGTGCCAGCAGCCCTGAAGCGTGGAGCGAGGCGGATACGCAGTATTTT.